A single sample gave rise to the 15 T cell receptor beta chains below, sequenced in a study of CD8+ T cells in alopecia areata. In each case, RNA was isolated and then reverse transcribed into cDNA as the sequencing template. TCRdb keeps only in-frame clones here, not all; method: immunoSEQ multiplex PCR. Seen here are 220,000 or so clones, 57% observed once, and the top ten hold over 0.4%. The specimen comprised CD4+ T cells sorted from blood, sampled at week 0. The receptors were gathered from a human donor with alopecia areata.

In this sample, this clone turned up many times. The chain is built from TRBV21-1 and TRBJ2-5. TRBV21-1 is annotated as a pseudogene. The CDR3 is 14 amino acids. The CDR3 nucleotides are TGTGCCAGCAGCAAATTGGACGGCCAGGAGACCCAGTACTTC. It yields the protein CASSKLDGQETQYF.

This clone was detected only once. V and J are TRBV5-4 and TRBJ1-2; D is unresolved. The CDR3 contains 14 residues. From germline, CDR1 is SGHNT and CDR2 YYREEE (reference sequence). The germline V and J ends were trimmed by 0 bases and 8 bases, with 14 bases remaining between them. This CDR3 reads CASSLDGSRSGYTF. For the CDR3, the DNA is TGTGCCAGCAGCTTGGACGGGAGCCGTTCCGGCTACACCTTC.

The chain links TRBV5-1 to TRBJ2-1, with D perhaps matching TRBD1 (5 bases). The germline gives CDR1 SGHRS, CDR2 YFSETQ. Trimming shortened V by 4 bases and J by 0 bases, and 17 bases separated the two germline ends. The CDR3 contains 17 residues. CDR3 coding DNA: TGCGCCAGCAGCCTAGATAGGGGCACCTTCTCCTACAATGAGCAGTTCTTC. It codes for CASSLDRGTFSYNEQFF.

This clone was found many times. The chain has TRBV7-9 and TRBJ1-3; possibly TRBD1 for D (6 bases). Germline assignment: CDR1 SEHNR and CDR2 FQNEAQ (reference sequence). The V and J ends lost 5 bases and 2 bases respectively, with 13 bases between them. The CDR3 extends over 15 amino acids. CDR3 DNA: TGTGCCAGCAGCCTCGGAGGGGGAGCTGGAAACACCATATATTTT. Translation: CASSLGGGAGNTIYF.

In this sample, this clone turned up once. This rearrangement joins TRBV2 to TRBJ2-7; D may be TRBD2 (5 bases). Germline V lookup: CDR1 SNHLY, CDR2 FYNNEI. Between the trimmed V and J ends, which lost 3 bases and 5 bases, there was a span of 11 bases. The CDR3 has 13 residues. The CDR3 sequence is CASSEAGLDEQYF. The CDR3 DNA sequence: TGTGCCAGCAGTGAGGCGGGTTTGGACGAGCAGTACTTC.

The chain employs TRBV30 and TRBJ1-2; no definite D call. This CDR3 comprises 13 residues. Germline V gene lookup returns CDR1 GTSNPN and CDR2 SVGIG (reference sequence). Trimming took off 1 base at V and 2 bases at J, with 8 bases between the two ends. The CDR3, as DNA: TGTGCCTGGAGTGAAGACGTCAACTATGGCTACACCTTC. Its protein is CAWSEDVNYGYTF.

This rearrangement joins TRBV2 to TRBJ2-7; 7 positions match TRBD2. The CDR3 loop spans 17 amino acids. Germline CDR1 and CDR2: SNHLY and FYNNEI. Germline trimming cut 0 bases from V and 3 bases from J; bases unmatched to any gene: 11. CDR3 bases: TGTGCCAGCAGTGAAGCGCTTGTGACTAGCTCCTACTACGAGCAGTACTTC. It codes for CASSEALVTSSYYEQYF.

J is TRBJ2-2 and V is TRBV9; tentatively, D is TRBD2 (5 bases). Germline V gene data show CDR1 as SGDLS and CDR2 as YYNGEE. Trimming shortened V by 5 bases and J by 5 bases, and 16 bases separated the two germline ends. The CDR3 sequence is 15 residues long. The CDR3 protein is CASRRTGKETGELFF. The CDR3 bases are TGTGCCAGCAGACGTACGGGGAAGGAAACCGGGGAGCTGTTTTTT.

The chain carries TRBV6-5 and TRBJ2-7; 9 bases agree with TRBD2. The germline V gene encodes CDR1 MNHEY and CDR2 SVGAGI. The CDR3 is 15 residues long. V lost 6 bases and J lost 2; bases outside the gene matches: 8. CDR3 nucleotides: TGTGCCAGCAGGCTGACTAGCGGCGAAACCTACGAGCAGTACTTC. Its translation: CASRLTSGETYEQYF.

This chain links TRBV5-1 with TRBJ2-5; possibly TRBD1 for D (6 bases). The V end lost 4 bases, the J end lost 2 bases, and 12 bases lay between the germline ends. The CDR3 runs 14 residues. Germline CDR1 SGHRS, CDR2 YFSETQ. Written as DNA, the CDR3 is TGCGCCAGCAGCGGGGGACAAATACAAGAGACCCAGTACTTC. Translation gives CASSGGQIQETQYF.

The chain uses TRBV30 and TRBJ2-1; D ambiguous. Germline CDR1 reads GTSNPN; CDR2 reads SVGIG (reference sequence). The CDR3 totals 13 residues. Trimming removed 1 base at V and 9 bases at J, with 13 bases between. This chain's CDR3 is CAWSGTSYSEQFF. Here the CDR3 DNA reads TGTGCCTGGAGTGGGACGAGTTATAGTGAGCAGTTCTTC.

This chain uses TRBV7-9 with TRBJ2-5; D ambiguous. CDR1 and CDR2 from the germline V gene are SEHNR and FQNEAQ (reference sequence). Deletions cut 1 base from V and 2 bases from J, with 5 bases between. The CDR3 has 13 amino acids. The chain's CDR3 is CASSLVPQETQYF. The CDR3, as DNA: TGTGCCAGCAGCTTAGTCCCACAAGAGACCCAGTACTTC.

The V call is TRBV29-1, the J call TRBJ1-1, with TRBD1 identical over 7 bases. Germline CDR1 SQVTM, CDR2 ANQGSEA. The CDR3 is made up of 14 amino acids. Unmatched junction bases numbered 18, after V lost 7 bases and J lost 10 bases. The DNA for the CDR3 is TGCAGCGCACTGAAGAGACAGGGAGAGGGGGGAGCTTTCTTT. Its protein product is CSALKRQGEGGAFF.

V is TRBV5-4 and J is TRBJ2-3; 7 bases map to TRBD2. The CDR3 is made up of 16 amino acids. Germline-derived CDR1 and CDR2 are SGHNT and YYREEE (reference sequence). The V segment lost 4 bases and the J segment 1 base; nucleotides outside the gene matches: 9. Here the CDR3 reads CASSAGGGSGTDTQYF. DNA of the CDR3: TGTGCCAGCAGCGCTGGGGGGGGTAGCGGCACAGATACGCAGTATTTT.

This clone showed up just a few times. The rearrangement links TRBV7-9 to TRBJ1-5; TRBD1 matches at 8 bases. CDR3 length: 16 residues. Germline V gene sequence: CDR1 SEHNR, CDR2 FQNEAQ (reference sequence). The V segment lost 5 bases and the J segment 2 bases; nucleotides outside the gene matches: 8. CDR3 sequence: CASSLWTGRRNQPQHF. CDR3 DNA: TGTGCCAGCAGCCTCTGGACAGGGCGACGCAATCAGCCCCAGCATTTT.